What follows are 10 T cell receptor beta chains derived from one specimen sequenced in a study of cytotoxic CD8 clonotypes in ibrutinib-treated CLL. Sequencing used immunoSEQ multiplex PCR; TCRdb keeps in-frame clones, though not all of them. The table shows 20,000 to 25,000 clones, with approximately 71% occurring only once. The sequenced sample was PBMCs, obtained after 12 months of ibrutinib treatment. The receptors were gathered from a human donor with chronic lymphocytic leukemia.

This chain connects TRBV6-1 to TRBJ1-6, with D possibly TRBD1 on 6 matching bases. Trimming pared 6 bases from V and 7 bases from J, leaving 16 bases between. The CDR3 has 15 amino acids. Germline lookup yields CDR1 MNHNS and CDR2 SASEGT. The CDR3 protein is CASRLSRGTNSPLHF. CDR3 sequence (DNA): TGTGCCAGCAGGCTATCTAGGGGGACGAATTCACCCCTCCACTTT.

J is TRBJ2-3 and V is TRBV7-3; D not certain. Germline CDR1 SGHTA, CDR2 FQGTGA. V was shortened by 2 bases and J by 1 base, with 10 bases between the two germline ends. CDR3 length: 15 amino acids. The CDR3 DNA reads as TGTGCCAGCAGCTTAGGGGTCTGGGGCACAGATACGCAGTATTTT. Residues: CASSLGVWGTDTQYF.

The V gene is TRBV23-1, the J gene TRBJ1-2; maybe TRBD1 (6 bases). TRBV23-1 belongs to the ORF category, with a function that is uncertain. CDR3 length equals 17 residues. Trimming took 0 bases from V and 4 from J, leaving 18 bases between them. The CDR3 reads CASSQSRGAGLGYGYTF. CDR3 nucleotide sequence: TGCGCCAGCAGTCAATCCCGGGGGGCAGGACTGGGCTATGGCTACACCTTC.

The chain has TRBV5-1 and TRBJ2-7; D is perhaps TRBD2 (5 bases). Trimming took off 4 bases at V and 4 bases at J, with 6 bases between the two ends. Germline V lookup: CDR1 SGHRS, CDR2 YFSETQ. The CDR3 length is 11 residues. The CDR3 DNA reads TGCGCCAGCAGCAGGGAGTACGAGCAGTACTTC. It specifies CASSREYEQYF.

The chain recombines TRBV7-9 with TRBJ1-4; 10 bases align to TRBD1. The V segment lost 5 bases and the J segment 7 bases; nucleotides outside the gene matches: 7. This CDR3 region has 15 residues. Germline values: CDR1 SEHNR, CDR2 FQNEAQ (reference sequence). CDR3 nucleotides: TGTGCCAGCAGCCTAGACAGGGGGCCTACTGAAAAACTGTTTTTT. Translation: CASSLDRGPTEKLFF.

The CDR3 region is CASSLIAGLAVPNTGELFF. The CDR3 DNA reads as TGTGCCAGCAGCTTAATAGCAGGATTAGCTGTCCCGAACACCGGGGAGCTGTTTTTT. V gene TRBV7-3 combines with J gene TRBJ2-2; D gene ambiguous. The germline V gene encodes CDR1 SGHTA and CDR2 FQGTGA. The V and J ends lost 1 base and 0 bases respectively, with 18 bases between them. CDR3 size: 19 residues.

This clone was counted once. This CDR3 is CASTRGAGQQETQYF. CDR3 nucleotides: TGCGCCAGCACCAGGGGGGCAGGGCAGCAAGAGACCCAGTACTTC. V and J are TRBV5-1 and TRBJ2-5; possible D gene TRBD1, 7 bases. In germline, CDR1 is SGHRS, CDR2 YFSETQ. This CDR3 is 15 amino acids long. Between the trimmed V and J ends, which lost 6 bases and 2 bases, there was a span of 17 bases. The full variable domain, rest sourced from reference TRBV5-1 and TRBJ2-5, is KAGVTQTPRYLIKTRGQQVTLSCSPISGHRSVSWYQQTPGQGLQFLFEYFSETQRNKGNFPGRFSGRQFSNSRSEMNVSTLELGDSALYLCASTRGAGQQETQYFGPGTRLLVL.

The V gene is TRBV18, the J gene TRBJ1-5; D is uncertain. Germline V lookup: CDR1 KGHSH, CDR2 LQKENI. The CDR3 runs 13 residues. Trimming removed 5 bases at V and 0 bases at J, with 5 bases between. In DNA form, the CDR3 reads TGTGCCAGCTCAGCGCATAGCAATCAGCCCCAGCATTTT. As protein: CASSAHSNQPQHF.

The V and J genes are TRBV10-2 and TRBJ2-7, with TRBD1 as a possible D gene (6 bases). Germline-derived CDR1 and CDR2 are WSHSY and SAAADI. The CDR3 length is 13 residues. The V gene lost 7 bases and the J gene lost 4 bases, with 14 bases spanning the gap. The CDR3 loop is CASNQQGRYEQYF. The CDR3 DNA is TGCGCCAGCAACCAACAGGGTCGGTACGAGCAGTACTTC.

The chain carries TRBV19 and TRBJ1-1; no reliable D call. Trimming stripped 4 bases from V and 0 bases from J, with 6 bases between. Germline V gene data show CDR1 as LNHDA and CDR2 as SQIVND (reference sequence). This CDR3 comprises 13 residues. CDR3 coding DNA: TGTGCCAGTAGTACCAAAGTGAACACTGAAGCTTTCTTT. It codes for CASSTKVNTEAFF.